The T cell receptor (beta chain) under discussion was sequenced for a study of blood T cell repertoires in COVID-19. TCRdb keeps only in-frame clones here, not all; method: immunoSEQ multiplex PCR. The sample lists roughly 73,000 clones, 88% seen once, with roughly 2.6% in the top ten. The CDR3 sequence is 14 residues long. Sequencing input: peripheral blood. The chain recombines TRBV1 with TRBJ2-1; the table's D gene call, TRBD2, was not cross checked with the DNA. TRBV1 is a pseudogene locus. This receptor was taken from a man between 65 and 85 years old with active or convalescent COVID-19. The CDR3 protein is CTSSQDLAGEQQFF. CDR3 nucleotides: TGCACCAGCAGCCAAGATCTAGCGGGGGAACAGCAGTTCTTC.